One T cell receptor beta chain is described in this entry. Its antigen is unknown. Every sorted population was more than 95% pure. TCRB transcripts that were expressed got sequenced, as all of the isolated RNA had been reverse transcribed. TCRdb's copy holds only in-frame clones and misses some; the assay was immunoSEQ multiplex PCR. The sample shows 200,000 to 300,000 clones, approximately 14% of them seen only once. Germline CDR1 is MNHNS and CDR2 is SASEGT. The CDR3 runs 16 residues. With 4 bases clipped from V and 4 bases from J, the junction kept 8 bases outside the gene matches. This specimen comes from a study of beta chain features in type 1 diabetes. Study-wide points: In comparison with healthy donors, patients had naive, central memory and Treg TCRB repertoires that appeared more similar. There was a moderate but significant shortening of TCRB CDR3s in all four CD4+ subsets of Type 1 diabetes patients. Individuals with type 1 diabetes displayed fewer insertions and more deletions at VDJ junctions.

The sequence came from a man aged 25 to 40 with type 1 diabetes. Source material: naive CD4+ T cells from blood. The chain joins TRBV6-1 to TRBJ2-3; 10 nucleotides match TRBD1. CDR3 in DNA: TGTGCCAGCAGTGTACGCCGGGACAGGGGACCAGATACGCAGTATTTT. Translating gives CASSVRRDRGPDTQYF.